This T cell receptor beta chain was captured by sequencing in a study of T cells after yellow fever vaccination. Study outcomes and limitations: In post-booster samples, most primary-vaccination clones reappeared (just under 98% CD4, around 87% CD8). Although most clonotypes did not, a small share appeared in both CD4 and CD8 compartments.

This clonotype was counted a few times. Its target is unknown. Germline CDR1 is SGHRS and CDR2 is YFSETQ. Germline trimming cut 4 bases from V and 2 bases from J; bases unmatched to any gene: 6. CDR3 size: 15 residues. By 5'RACE template switching, TCR cDNA was produced, with a universal primer site and UMIs added in the process. MiXCR, applied by TCRdb to the 5' RACE reads, yields one record per CDR3 protein. The repertoire includes about 350,000 distinct CDR3 sequences, about 12% of them detected once, and about 3% sits in the top ten. This specimen was CD4+ T cells sorted from PBMCs, taken 15 days after the yellow fever booster vaccination. The sequence derives from a young man who received the YFV17D yellow fever vaccine. The chain recombines TRBV5-1 with TRBJ2-5; 9 positions agree with TRBD2. CDR3 amino acids: CASSVTSGIQETQYF. The CDR3 region has the DNA TGCGCCAGCAGCGTGACTAGCGGAATTCAAGAGACCCAGTACTTC.